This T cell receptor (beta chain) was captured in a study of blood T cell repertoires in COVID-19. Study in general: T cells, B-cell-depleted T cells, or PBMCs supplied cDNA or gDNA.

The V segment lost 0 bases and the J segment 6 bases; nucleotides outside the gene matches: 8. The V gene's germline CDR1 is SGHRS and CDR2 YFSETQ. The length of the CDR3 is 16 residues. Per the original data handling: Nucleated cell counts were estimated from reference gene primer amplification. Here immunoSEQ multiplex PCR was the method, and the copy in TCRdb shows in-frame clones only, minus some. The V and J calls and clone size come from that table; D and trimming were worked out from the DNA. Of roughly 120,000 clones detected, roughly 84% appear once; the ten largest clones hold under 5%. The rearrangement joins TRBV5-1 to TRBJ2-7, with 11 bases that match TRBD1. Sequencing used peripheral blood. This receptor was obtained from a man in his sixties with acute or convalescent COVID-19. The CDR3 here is CASSLEGQGGSSEQYF. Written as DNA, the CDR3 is TGCGCCAGCAGCTTGGAGGGACAGGGGGGATCCAGCGAGCAGTACTTC.